One sample yielded the 29 T cell receptor beta chains listed below, sequenced in a study of vaccination effects on CD4 cells after COVID-19. The authors isolated CD4+ T cells after roughly 10 days of culture. Either the mRNA-1273 or the BNT162b2 vaccine was given to participants as two doses. Assay used: immunoSEQ multiplex PCR; TCRdb lists only in-frame clones, some missing. The profile shows around 69,000 clones, around 80% of them singletons. The antigens these receptors bind are not known. Specimen: CD4+ T cells from PBMCs cultured without peptide, collected after COVID-19 vaccination. All receptors derive from a human donor who received a COVID-19 vaccine.

The CDR3 nucleotides are TGTGCCAGCAGCTTAGGGACGGTTATGAACACTGAAGCTTTCTTT. Translating it yields CASSLGTVMNTEAFF. This chain links TRBV7-6 with TRBJ1-1; D unresolved. There are 15 residues in the CDR3. V was trimmed by 1 base and J by 0 bases, leaving 9 bases between them. CDR1 and CDR2 (germline): SGHVS, FNYEAQ.

V gene TRBV10-3 combines with J gene TRBJ2-7, with 9 bases that match TRBD1. Per the germline V gene, CDR1 is ENHRY and CDR2 is SYGVKD. With 10 bases clipped from V and 3 bases from J, the junction kept 10 bases outside the gene matches. This CDR3 is built from 14 residues. In nucleotides, the CDR3 is TGTGCCACTGCGGGACAGGGAGGTGGCTACGAGCAGTACGTC. It is translated as CATAGQGGGYEQYV.

The rearrangement joins TRBV7-2 to TRBJ1-5, with D maybe TRBD1 (6 bases). This CDR3 comprises 16 residues. Trimming shortened V by 2 bases and J by 7 bases, and 18 bases separated the two germline ends. In germline, CDR1 is SGHTA, CDR2 FQGNSA. CDR3 sequence reads: CASSLKGGAEGQPQHF. The CDR3 DNA reads TGTGCCAGCAGCTTAAAGGGGGGCGCAGAGGGCCAGCCCCAGCATTTT.

The rearrangement links TRBV3-1 (or the pseudogene TRBV3-2) to TRBJ1-4; D perhaps matches TRBD1 (5 bases). Germline CDR1 reads LGHDT; CDR2 reads YNNKEL (reference sequence). V was clipped by 1 base and J by 8 bases, with 14 bases between them. This CDR3 region has 15 residues. The CDR3 DNA follows: TGTGCCAGCAGCCAAGGCTCCCGGACATGGGAAAAACTGTTTTTT. This gives the protein CASSQGSRTWEKLFF.

This clone was recorded only once. The chain combines TRBV6-2 or TRBV6-3 with TRBJ2-7, with 8 bases identical to TRBD1. The CDR3 is made up of 15 amino acids. CDR1 MNHEY and CDR2 SVGEGT come from the germline V gene. The V and J ends lost 0 bases and 7 bases, in that order; junction bases with no gene match: 8. The DNA for the CDR3 is TGTGCCAGCAGTTACTCGGCCAGGGGGCTAGGGGAGCAGTACGTC. It codes for CASSYSARGLGEQYV.

The V gene is TRBV18, the J gene TRBJ1-4; tentative D call: TRBD1 (6 bases). V was trimmed by 4 bases and J by 3 bases, leaving 12 bases between them. Germline V gives CDR1 KGHSH, CDR2 LQKENI. The CDR3 has 15 residues. As DNA, the CDR3 is TGTGCCAGCTCACTGACACAGGGCCCTAATGAAAAACTGTTTTTT. It codes for CASSLTQGPNEKLFF.

This clone was recorded a few times. The gene calls are TRBV5-6 and TRBJ2-7; no clear D. The V end was cut by 0 bases, the J end by 2 bases, with 15 bases between. CDR3 size: 16 residues. In germline, CDR1 is SGHDT, CDR2 YYEEEE. Here the CDR3 DNA reads TGTGCCAGCAGCTTGGTAGGAGATGTCCGGACCTACGAGCAGTACGTC. Translation gives CASSLVGDVRTYEQYV.

The chain uses TRBV7-3 and TRBJ1-2, with D possibly matching TRBD1 (6 bases). CDR3 length: 16 residues. In germline, CDR1 is SGHTA, CDR2 FQGTGA. Deletions cut 5 bases from V and 4 bases from J, with 20 bases between. The CDR3 here is CASSPLTGAGAYGYTF. In nucleotides, the CDR3 is TGTGCCAGCAGCCCCCTGACCGGGGCAGGGGCCTATGGCTACACCTTC.

This clone was seen a handful of times. In nucleotides, the CDR3 is TGTGCCATCAGTGAGTCGACTTTCAAGACTAGCGGGGTGAGGGATACGCAGTATTTT. This gives the protein CAISESTFKTSGVRDTQYF. The V and J genes are TRBV10-3 and TRBJ2-3; 11 nucleotides match TRBD2. Germline-derived CDR1 and CDR2 are ENHRY and SYGVKD. Germline trimming cut 0 bases from V and 6 bases from J; bases unmatched to any gene: 14. The CDR3 has 19 residues.

In this sample, this clone turned up a few times. The chain combines TRBV12-3 or TRBV12-4 with TRBJ1-2, with a possible D match to TRBD1 (5 bases). Trimming removed 1 base from V and 5 bases from J, with 5 bases in between. The CDR3 runs to 12 residues. The CDR3 region is CASSLGQYGYTF. CDR3 coding DNA: TGTGCCAGCAGTTTAGGACAGTATGGCTACACCTTC.

The chain joins TRBV5-5 to TRBJ2-3; D perhaps matches TRBD1 (6 bases). CDR3 length: 15 amino acids. Germline assignment: CDR1 SGHKS and CDR2 YYEKEE (reference sequence). V was clipped by 1 base and J by 4 bases, with 13 bases between them. The CDR3 DNA follows: TGTGCCAGCAGCTTGTACGCAGGGGACGCAGATACGCAGTATTTT. Protein product: CASSLYAGDADTQYF.

The genes are TRBV5-1 and TRBJ1-6; D may be TRBD1 (5 bases). CDR1 is SGHRS, CDR2 YFSETQ, per germline. The CDR3 length is 15 residues. Trimming took 0 bases from V and 4 from J, leaving 8 bases between them. The CDR3 sequence: CASSLVDSYNSPLHF. CDR3 nucleotide sequence: TGCGCCAGCAGCTTGGTTGACAGTTATAATTCACCCCTCCACTTT. Full variable domain (outside the CDR3, taken from reference TRBV5-1 and TRBJ1-6): KAGVTQTPRYLIKTRGQQVTLSCSPISGHRSVSWYQQTPGQGLQFLFEYFSETQRNKGNFPGRFSGRQFSNSRSEMNVSTLELGDSALYLCASSLVDSYNSPLHFGNGTRLTVT.

In this sample, this clone turned up once. The rearrangement uses TRBV19 and TRBJ1-1, with TRBD1 as a possible D gene (6 bases). Germline CDR1 and CDR2: LNHDA and SQIVND (reference sequence). The CDR3 spans 14 residues. Trimming took 7 bases from V and 1 from J, leaving 13 bases between them. CDR3 sequence: CASISRGWNTEAFF. DNA of the CDR3: TGTGCCAGTATAAGCAGGGGTTGGAACACTGAAGCTTTCTTT.

The V call is TRBV7-8, the J call TRBJ2-3, with 12 bases that match TRBD2. CDR1 and CDR2 from the germline V gene are SGHVS and FQNEAQ. The CDR3 contains 16 residues. Losses at the gene ends were 4 bases for V and 4 bases for J; bases not matched to a gene: 6. Written as DNA, the CDR3 is TGTGCCAGCAGCTCCTCTAGCGGGGGGGCCCCAGATACGCAGTATTTT. Residues: CASSSSSGGAPDTQYF.

The chain combines TRBV2 with TRBJ2-3; D gene unclear. Germline CDR1 reads SNHLY; CDR2 reads FYNNEI. The CDR3 is 16 amino acids. V lost 2 bases, J lost 0 bases, and 12 bases lay in between. CDR3 region: CASSESTGQSTDTQYF. The DNA of the CDR3 is TGTGCCAGCAGTGAATCGACTGGCCAGAGCACAGATACGCAGTATTTT.

V is TRBV6-5 and J is TRBJ1-1; 9 bases are a match to TRBD1. The V segment lost 6 bases and the J segment 2 bases; nucleotides outside the gene matches: 7. The CDR3 covers 15 residues. Germline V CDR1 and CDR2: MNHEY, SVGAGI. CDR3 in amino acids: CASRSDRGANTEAFF. The CDR3, as DNA: TGTGCCAGCAGGTCGGACAGGGGCGCCAACACTGAAGCTTTCTTT.

The rearrangement joins TRBV6-6 to TRBJ1-5; D is undetermined. Trimming removed 8 bases from V and 4 bases from J, with 15 bases in between. From germline, CDR1 is MNHNY and CDR2 SVGAGI (reference sequence). This CDR3 has 14 residues. CDR3 DNA sequence: TGTGCCAGCGTCGCCCAAGGACGGAATCAGCCCCAGCATTTT. This gives the protein CASVAQGRNQPQHF.

The chain joins TRBV3-1 (or the pseudogene TRBV3-2) to TRBJ2-2; 7 bases are shared with TRBD1. The germline V gene encodes CDR1 LGHDT and CDR2 YNNKEL (reference sequence). This CDR3 has 14 amino acids. V was clipped by 4 bases and J by 6 bases; unmatched bases: 5. The CDR3 loop reads CASSPAGTAGELFF. CDR3 sequence (DNA): TGTGCCAGCAGCCCTGCCGGGACAGCCGGGGAGCTGTTTTTT.

This chain uses TRBV7-3 with TRBJ2-5; possibly TRBD1 for D (7 bases). The CDR3 loop spans 15 amino acids. Trimming shortened V by 5 bases and J by 0 bases, and 13 bases separated the two germline ends. Germline CDR1 and CDR2: SGHTA and FQGTGA. The CDR3 sequence: CASSTQGGNQETQYF. The CDR3 DNA sequence: TGTGCCAGCAGCACCCAGGGGGGTAACCAAGAGACCCAGTACTTC. The full variable domain, rest sourced from reference TRBV7-3 and TRBJ2-5, is GAGVSQTPSNKVTEKGKYVELRCDPISGHTALYWYRQSLGQGPEFLIYFQGTGAADDSGLPNDRFFAVRPEGSVSTLKIQRTERGDSAVYLCASSTQGGNQETQYFGPGTRLLVL.

The gene calls are TRBV19 and TRBJ2-6, with D uncertain. Germline CDR1 and CDR2: LNHDA and SQIVND (reference sequence). This CDR3 comprises 17 residues. V was clipped by 5 bases and J by 0 bases, with 14 bases between them. The CDR3 spells CASSPTTATSGANVLTF. In DNA form, the CDR3 reads TGTGCCAGTAGTCCCACGACGGCTACCTCTGGGGCCAACGTCCTGACTTTC.

V usage is TRBV5-6 and J usage is TRBJ1-5; D unclear. In germline, CDR1 is SGHDT, CDR2 YYEEEE. V was shortened by 3 bases and J by 0 bases, with 22 bases between the two germline ends. The CDR3 consists of 19 residues. The chain's CDR3 is CASSSMTGDRINSNQPQHF. In DNA, the CDR3 is TGTGCCAGCAGCTCGATGACGGGCGATAGAATCAATAGCAATCAGCCCCAGCATTTT.

The CDR3 here is CASSLRRGGEQYV. The CDR3 nucleotides read TGTGCCAGCAGCCTACGGAGGGGGGGAGAGCAGTACGTC. The rearrangement links TRBV5-8 to TRBJ2-7; weak D call: TRBD2 (7 bases). V was shortened by 4 bases and J by 7 bases, with 15 bases between the two germline ends. Germline CDR1 SGHTS, CDR2 YDEGEE. The CDR3 sequence is 13 residues long.

This clone has just one count. This chain joins TRBV11-2 and TRBJ2-2; D not resolved. V was pared by 1 base and J by 5 bases, with 8 bases between. Germline assignment: CDR1 SGHAT and CDR2 FQNNGV. The CDR3 has 14 residues. CDR3 coding DNA: TGTGCCAGCAGCTTAGTGGCAAGAACCGGGGAGCTGTTTTTT. This encodes CASSLVARTGELFF.

This sequence joins TRBV5-1 and TRBJ2-2; TRBD1 is a possible D gene (6 bases). The germline V gene has CDR1 SGHRS and CDR2 YFSETQ. CDR3 size: 14 residues. V was pared by 3 bases and J by 2 bases, with 8 bases between. CDR3 in DNA: TGCGCCAGCAGCTCGGACAGTAACACCGGGGAGCTGTTTTTT. This encodes CASSSDSNTGELFF.

The CDR3 DNA reads TGTGCCAGTAGTTTGACCGGGTATGGCTACACCTTC. Its translation: CASSLTGYGYTF. This chain joins TRBV19 and TRBJ1-2; D is undetermined. Trimming shortened V by 5 bases and J by 5 bases, and 9 bases separated the two germline ends. Germline V lookup: CDR1 LNHDA, CDR2 SQIVND (reference sequence). CDR3 length: 12 amino acids.

The rearrangement joins TRBV5-6 to TRBJ1-2; no clear D. The CDR3 is made up of 13 amino acids. Germline-derived CDR1 and CDR2 are SGHDT and YYEEEE. The ends were cut back, 1 base at V and 4 bases at J, with 8 bases in the middle. CDR3 DNA: TGTGCCAGCAGCTTGTATGAGGTCTATGGCTACACCTTC. This translates into CASSLYEVYGYTF.

Of note for this clone: This same CDR3 is encoded by further DNA sequences in the sample. This rearrangement joins TRBV12-3 or TRBV12-4 to TRBJ2-3; D is ambiguous. The CDR3 is made up of 13 amino acids. V dropped 1 base and J dropped 4 bases, with 6 bases sitting between them. CDR3 nucleotides: TGTGCCAGCAGTTTAGGGCCGGCAGATACGCAGTATTTT. Encoded protein: CASSLGPADTQYF.

J is TRBJ1-2 and V is TRBV2; no reliable D call. V was clipped by 3 bases and J by 8 bases, with 10 bases between them. Germline loops: CDR1 SNHLY, CDR2 FYNNEI. The CDR3 is 12 amino acids. The chain's CDR3 is CASSEEVRGYTF. DNA for the CDR3: TGTGCCAGCAGTGAGGAAGTTCGCGGCTACACCTTC.

This rearrangement joins TRBV19 to TRBJ2-3, with D perhaps matching TRBD2 (6 bases). Trimming took 4 bases from V and 3 from J, leaving 8 bases between them. Germline V lookup: CDR1 LNHDA, CDR2 SQIVND (reference sequence). The CDR3 length is 13 residues. CDR3 loop: CASSKAGTDTQYF. CDR3 nucleotides: TGTGCCAGTAGTAAGGCGGGGACAGATACGCAGTATTTT.